The clone carrying this T cell receptor (beta chain) was seen just once. Its antigen is unknown. Cycle 7 day 1, cycle 4 day 1, and baseline were the timepoints at which blood was sampled. The sample is drawn from a study of OX40 agonist ivuxolimab in advanced cancers. For the study at large: Those treated in dose escalation had hepatocellular carcinoma, melanoma, renal cell cancer or head and neck cancer. Findings and limits, study-wide: CD4+ T cells averaged fewer expanded clones than CD8+ T cells. Among expanded peripheral T cells, antigen specificity went undetermined.

TCRdb keeps only in-frame clones here, not all; method: immunoSEQ multiplex PCR. The table lists over 60,000 clones, around 93% of them singletons. V was pared by 7 bases and J by 0 bases, with 13 bases between. This CDR3 region has 15 residues. The V gene's germline CDR1 is MNHNS and CDR2 SASEGT. The chain has TRBV6-1 and TRBJ2-1; the D is unclear. Sample: CD4+ or CD8+ T cells sorted from blood, taken in a trial of the OX40 agonist ivuxolimab. The source is an adult with an advanced solid tumor such as melanoma, head and neck, liver or kidney cancer. In DNA, the CDR3 is TGTGCCAGCACCCGAGATCCGAGCTCCTACAATGAGCAGTTCTTC. As protein: CASTRDPSSYNEQFF.